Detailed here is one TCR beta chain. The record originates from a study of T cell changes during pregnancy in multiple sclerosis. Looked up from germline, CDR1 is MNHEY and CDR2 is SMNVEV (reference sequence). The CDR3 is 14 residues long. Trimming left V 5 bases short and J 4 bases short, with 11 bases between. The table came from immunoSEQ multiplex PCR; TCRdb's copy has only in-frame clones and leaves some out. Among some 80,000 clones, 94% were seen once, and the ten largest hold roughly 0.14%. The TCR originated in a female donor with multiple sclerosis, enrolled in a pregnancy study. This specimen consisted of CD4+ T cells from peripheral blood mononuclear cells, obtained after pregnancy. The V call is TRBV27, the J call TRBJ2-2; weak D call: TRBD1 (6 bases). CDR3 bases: TGTGCCAGCAGTCCTGGACAGTTCACCGGGGAGCTGTTTTTT. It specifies CASSPGQFTGELFF.